The 12 T cell receptor beta chains given below trace back to one sample, sequenced in a study of metastatic and nonmetastatic thyroid tumors. MiXCR reprocessed the PCR reads for TCRdb. In the table there are about 41,000 clones, around 28% of which are singletons. Ahead of thyroid surgery, no patient had received treatment of any kind. Sequencing was done on a sample of blood. Source of these receptors: a male donor with papillary thyroid cancer or a benign thyroid nodule (not recorded which). Some clones in this sample may be carry-over from other donors' samples.

This clone was seen many times. This may be a read error: a much more frequent sequence differs by one nucleotide. The identical CDR3 is also encoded by other nucleotide sequences in the sample. The V call is TRBV7-2, the J call TRBJ2-7; 9 bases map to TRBD1. In germline, CDR1 is SGHTA, CDR2 FQGNSA. The CDR3 is 13 residues long. CDR3 loop: CASSLWTGDEQYF. The CDR3 region has the DNA TGTGCCAGCAGTCTCTGGACAGGGGACGAGCAGTACTTT.

In this sample, this clone turned up many times. The chain couples TRBV5-4 to TRBJ2-3, with D unclear. Between the trimmed V and J ends, which lost 1 base and 0 bases, there was a span of 9 bases. CDR3 length equals 15 residues. Germline V lookup: CDR1 SGHNT, CDR2 YYREEE (reference sequence). The CDR3 DNA is TGTGCCAGCAGCTTGCCTTATGGCAGCACAGATACGCAGTATTTT. Translated, it gives CASSLPYGSTDTQYF. Full variable domain (rest looked up from reference TRBV5-4 and TRBJ2-3): ETGVTQSPTHLIKTRGQQVTLRCSSQSGHNTVSWYQQALGQGPQFIFQYYREEENGRGNFPPRFSGLQFPNYSSELNVNALELDDSALYLCASSLPYGSTDTQYFGPGTRLTVL.

This clone was seen at least ten times. This chain connects TRBV5-6 to TRBJ1-4; possibly TRBD1 for D (6 bases). V dropped 4 bases and J dropped 8 bases, with 21 bases sitting between them. This CDR3 is built from 16 residues. Germline V gene data show CDR1 as SGHDT and CDR2 as YYEEEE. The CDR3 region is CASSLTGLDRREKLFF. The CDR3 nucleotides read TGTGCCAGCAGCCTAACGGGTCTCGACAGGCGGGAAAAACTGTTTTTT.

In this sample, this clone turned up many times. The V call is TRBV28, the J call TRBJ2-7; 9 nucleotides agree with TRBD1. J was trimmed by 6 bases and V by 8 bases; bases with no gene match: 11. Per germline, CDR1 MDHEN and CDR2 SYDVKM. The CDR3 runs to 14 residues. The CDR3 spells CASLPPGTGFEQYF. The CDR3 DNA reads as TGTGCCAGCCTCCCCCCCGGGACAGGGTTCGAGCAGTACTTC.

Here the CDR3 DNA reads TGCGCCAGCAGCGCCTCCGGGACAGGGGGCGCGTCTGGAAACACCATATATTTT. Encoded protein: CASSASGTGGASGNTIYF. The chain carries TRBV5-1 and TRBJ1-3; 12 bases match TRBD1. The CDR3 contains 18 residues. Germline CDR1 SGHRS, CDR2 YFSETQ. Trimming took 4 bases from V and 1 from J; bases not matched to a gene: 9. The complete variable domain, with remaining parts taken from reference TRBV5-1 and TRBJ1-3, reads KAGVTQTPRYLIKTRGQQVTLSCSPISGHRSVSWYQQTPGQGLQFLFEYFSETQRNKGNFPGRFSGRQFSNSRSEMNVSTLELGDSALYLCASSASGTGGASGNTIYFGEGSWLTVV.

This clone was seen many times. The CDR3 protein is CASSFGGRAFSGNTIYF. CDR3 sequence (DNA): TGTGCCAGCAGCTTTGGGGGCAGGGCATTCTCTGGAAACACCATATATTTT. This rearrangement joins TRBV7-9 to TRBJ1-3; D may be TRBD1 (6 bases). Germline values: CDR1 SEHNR, CDR2 FQNEAQ (reference sequence). The CDR3 runs to 17 residues. Trimming took 3 bases from V and 0 from J, leaving 15 bases between them.

The V call is TRBV6-7, the J call TRBJ2-7; 8 nucleotides match TRBD1. TRBV6-7 is an open reading frame whose function is uncertain. The V and J ends lost 6 bases and 3 bases, in that order; junction bases with no gene match: 13. The CDR3 totals 16 residues. The CDR3 reads CASRDTPGQVIYEQYF. DNA of the CDR3: TGTGCCAGCAGAGACACCCCGGGACAGGTAATCTACGAGCAGTACTTC.

This clone appeared many times. The chain couples TRBV6-1 to TRBJ2-4; 7 bases match TRBD1. The trim removed 6 bases at V and 12 bases at J, leaving 14 bases unmatched. The CDR3 consists of 14 residues. Germline V CDR1 and CDR2: MNHNS, SASEGT. CDR3 amino acids: CASSLYADRPNQYF. CDR3 nucleotides: TGTGCCAGCAGCCTTTATGCGGACAGGCCGAATCAGTACTTC.

This clone was recorded at least ten times. The chain uses TRBV7-8 and TRBJ2-1, with 7 bases that match TRBD1. Germline V gene sequence: CDR1 SGHVS, CDR2 FQNEAQ. The CDR3 consists of 15 residues. Trimming removed 5 bases from V and 9 bases from J; junction bases left unmatched: 13. CDR3 in amino acids: CASSHRDSPLGEQFF. DNA of the CDR3: TGTGCCAGCAGCCACCGGGACAGTCCACTAGGTGAGCAGTTCTTC.

This clone appeared a few times. This chain connects TRBV5-8 to TRBJ1-4; D uncertain. This CDR3 has 12 residues. Trimming cost V 7 bases and J 6 bases, with 10 bases left between them. Germline CDR1 is SGHTS and CDR2 is YDEGEE. DNA of the CDR3: TGTGCCAGCCCCCCTGGAGATGAAAAACTGTTTTTT. It yields the protein CASPPGDEKLFF.

This clone was recorded at least ten times. The chain employs TRBV6-1 and TRBJ1-1, with a possible D match to TRBD1 (6 bases). Germline V gene sequence: CDR1 MNHNS, CDR2 SASEGT. V shed 6 bases and J shed 4 bases, with 15 bases lying between them. This CDR3 contains 14 residues. The CDR3 region is CASSLMRGATEAFF. The CDR3, as DNA: TGTGCCAGCAGCCTCATGCGGGGGGCCACTGAAGCTTTCTTT.

At least ten counts were recorded for this clone. The chain has TRBV24-1 and TRBJ2-5; TRBD2 aligns across 9 bases. The CDR3 runs 15 residues. J was trimmed by 9 bases and V by 3 bases; bases with no gene match: 10. The germline V gene encodes CDR1 KGHDR and CDR2 SFDVKD. CDR3 nucleotide sequence: TGTGCCACCAGTGATGGGCTAGCGGGGAATGGGGCCCAGTACTTC. As protein: CATSDGLAGNGAQYF.